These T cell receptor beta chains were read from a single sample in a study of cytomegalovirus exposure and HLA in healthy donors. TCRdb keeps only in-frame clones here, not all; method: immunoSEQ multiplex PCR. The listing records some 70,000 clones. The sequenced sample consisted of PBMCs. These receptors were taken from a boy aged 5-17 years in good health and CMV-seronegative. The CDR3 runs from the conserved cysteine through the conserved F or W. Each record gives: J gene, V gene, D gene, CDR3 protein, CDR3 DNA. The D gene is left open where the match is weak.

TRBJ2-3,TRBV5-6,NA,CASSLVADTQYF,TGTGCCAGCAGCTTGGTTGCGGATACGCAGTATTTT
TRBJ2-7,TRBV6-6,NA,CASSLGGRGYEQYF,TGTGCCAGCAGTCTGGGCGGCCGGGGCTACGAGCAGTACTTC
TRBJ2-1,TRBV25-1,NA,CASSESPESSDNEQFF,TGTGCCAGCAGTGAATCTCCGGAGAGCTCCGACAATGAGCAGTTCTTC
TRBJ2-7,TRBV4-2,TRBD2,CASSAPGLEAYEQYF,TGTGCCAGCAGCGCCCCCGGACTAGAGGCCTACGAGCAGTACTTC
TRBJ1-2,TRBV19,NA,CASTPGKGSLNYGYTF,TGTGCCAGTACCCCCGGGAAGGGCTCCCTCAACTATGGCTACACCTTC
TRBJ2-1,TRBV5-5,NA,CASSLWSSYNEQFF,TGTGCCAGCAGCTTGTGGAGCTCCTACAATGAGCAGTTCTTC
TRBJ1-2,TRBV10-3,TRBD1,CAISESGDRGYYGYTF,TGTGCCATCAGTGAGTCGGGGGACAGGGGCTACTATGGCTACACCTTC
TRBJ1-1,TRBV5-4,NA,CASSLGGGVVNTEAFF,TGTGCCAGCAGCTTGGGCGGGGGAGTTGTTAACACTGAAGCTTTCTTT
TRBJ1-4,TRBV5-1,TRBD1,CASSRGQGARTNEKLFF,TGCGCCAGCAGCCGGGGGCAGGGGGCCAGAACTAATGAAAAACTGTTTTTT
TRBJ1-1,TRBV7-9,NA,CATRGNGFMNTEAFF,TGTGCCACCCGGGGGAACGGATTCATGAACACTGAAGCTTTCTTT
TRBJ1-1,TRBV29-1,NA,CSVGPMGANTEAFF,TGCAGCGTTGGTCCAATGGGGGCAAACACTGAAGCTTTCTTT
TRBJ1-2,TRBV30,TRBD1,CAWSATGRIGGYTF,TGTGCCTGGAGTGCGACAGGGCGAATCGGTGGCTACACCTTC
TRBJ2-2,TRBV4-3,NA,CASSLFVQRRTGELFF,TGCGCCAGCAGCCTCTTCGTCCAGCGACGCACCGGGGAGCTGTTTTTT
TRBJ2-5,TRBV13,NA,CASSWKGQPPETQYF,TGTGCCAGCAGTTGGAAGGGACAACCCCCGGAGACCCAGTACTTC
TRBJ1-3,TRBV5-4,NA,CASSPLGGDHGNTIYF,TGTGCCAGCAGCCCCCTTGGAGGGGATCACGGAAACACCATATATTTT
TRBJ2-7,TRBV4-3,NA,CASSQGPRGPDAYEQYF,TGCGCCAGCAGCCAAGGCCCGAGAGGGCCTGACGCCTACGAGCAGTACTTC
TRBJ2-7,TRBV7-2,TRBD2,CASSQQAASGGAAGGEQYF,TGTGCCAGCAGCCAACAGGCGGCTAGCGGGGGGGCCGCTGGTGGGGAGCAGTACTTC
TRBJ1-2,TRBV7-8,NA,CASSTRGYGYTF,TGTGCCAGCAGTACCCGGGGGTATGGCTACACCTTC
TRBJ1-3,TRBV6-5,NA,CASSLTLTATTIYF,TGTGCCAGCAGTTTAACTTTGACAGCTACCACCATATATTTT
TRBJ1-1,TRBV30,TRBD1,CARTIGGNMNTEAFF,TGTGCCAGGACTATAGGGGGCAACATGAACACTGAAGCTTTCTTT
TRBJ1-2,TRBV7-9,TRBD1,CASSLVGTVYGYTF,TGTGCCAGCAGCTTAGTCGGGACAGTCTATGGCTACACCTTC
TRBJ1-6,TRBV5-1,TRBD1,CASSPRTGLNSPLHF,TGCGCCAGCAGCCCGAGGACAGGGCTTAATTCACCCCTCCACTTT
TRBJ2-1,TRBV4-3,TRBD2,CASSQGTSGIGTFLFF,TGCGCCAGCAGCCAGGGGACTAGCGGGATAGGGACTTTTTTGTTCTTC
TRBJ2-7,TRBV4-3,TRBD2,CASSQYSGITYEQYF,TGCGCCAGCAGCCAATACAGCGGGATTACCTACGAGCAGTACTTC
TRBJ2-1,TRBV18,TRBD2,CASSVRTSGTDNEQFF,TGTGCCAGCTCAGTTAGGACTAGCGGGACCGACAATGAGCAGTTCTTC
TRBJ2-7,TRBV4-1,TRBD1,CASSGDSSGTYEQYF,TGCGCCAGCAGCGGGGACAGTTCAGGCACCTACGAGCAGTACTTC
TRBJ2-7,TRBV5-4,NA,CASSPRDSLSEQYF,TGTGCCAGCAGCCCGCGGGACTCCCTAAGCGAGCAGTACTTC
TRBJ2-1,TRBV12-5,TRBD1,CASGSPSGTGPHNEQFF,TGTGCTAGTGGTTCCCCCTCAGGGACAGGACCCCACAATGAGCAGTTCTTC
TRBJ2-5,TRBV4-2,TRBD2,CASSQGTSGEQETQYF,TGTGCCAGCAGCCAGGGGACTAGCGGGGAGCAAGAGACCCAGTACTTC
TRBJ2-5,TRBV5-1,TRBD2,CASSLGTSGRAQETQYF,TGCGCCAGCAGCTTGGGGACTAGCGGGAGGGCCCAAGAGACCCAGTACTTC
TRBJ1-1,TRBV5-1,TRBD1,CASSLLQGKETEAFF,TGCGCCAGCTCACTTTTACAGGGGAAAGAAACTGAAGCTTTCTTT
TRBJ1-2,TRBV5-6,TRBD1,CASSFNPGGLGGYTF,TGTGCCAGCAGCTTTAATCCAGGGGGCCTGGGGGGCTACACCTTC
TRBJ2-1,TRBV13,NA,CASSLVVRNNEQFF,TGTGCCAGCAGCTTAGTAGTGAGAAACAATGAGCAGTTCTTC
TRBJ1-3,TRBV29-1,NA,CSAKRQSGNTIYF,TGCAGCGCTAAGAGACAGTCTGGAAACACCATATATTTT
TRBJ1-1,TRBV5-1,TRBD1,CASGDREISEAFF,TGCGCCAGCGGGGACAGGGAAATATCTGAAGCTTTCTTT
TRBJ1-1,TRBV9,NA,CASSVLLGQTNTEAFF,TGTGCCAGCAGCGTTCTCCTTGGGCAGACGAACACTGAAGCTTTCTTT
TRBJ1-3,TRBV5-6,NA,CASSYRASGNTIYF,TGTGCCAGCAGCTACAGGGCCTCTGGAAACACCATATATTTT
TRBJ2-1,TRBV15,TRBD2,CATSRGVSSGSRLFF,TGTGCCACCAGCAGAGGTGTTTCGAGCGGGAGTAGGCTGTTCTTC
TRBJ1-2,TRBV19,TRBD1,CASSILLGTGVAGYTF,TGTGCCAGTAGTATCTTGCTCGGGACAGGGGTAGCTGGCTACACCTTC
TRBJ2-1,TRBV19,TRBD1,CASSTGQFNEQFF,TGTGCCAGTAGTACGGGACAGTTCAATGAGCAGTTCTTC